The clone carrying this T cell receptor beta chain has only a few counts. The target antigen is unknown. The data belong to a study of T-cell reconstitution after alpha-beta-depleted transplantation in children. Study-wide points: T cells produced anew were the main source of T-cell counts and diversity one year after transplant. Roughly two months post-transplant, alpha-beta T cells reportedly originated from several hundred graft clones that had expanded. Diversity of TCRbeta at day 60 was high in some patients, arising from surviving recipient T cells and thymic progenitors.

Preparation of the TCRbeta library involved a method that used unique molecular identifiers. From the PCR reads, TCRdb called clonotypes with MiXCR, one entry per CDR3 protein. Of 780,000 or so distinct CDR3 sequences listed, approximately 15% are singletons. The sequence derives from a male patient aged 10 to 17 who had a stem cell transplant for acute lymphoblastic leukemia, so the T cells may come from the graft donor. Sequencing used PBMCs, mostly from graft donor cells, obtained 360 days after TCRalphabeta/CD19-depleted stem cell transplant.

In nucleotides, the CDR3 is TGTGCCAGCAGCCAAAAGACAGGGGTGTACAATGAGCAGTTCTTC. This codes for CASSQKTGVYNEQFF. The chain combines TRBV14 with TRBJ2-1, with TRBD1 identical over 8 bases. The V segment lost 2 bases and the J segment 4 bases; nucleotides outside the gene matches: 4. The V gene's germline CDR1 is SGHDN and CDR2 FVKESK. The CDR3 covers 15 residues.